This T cell receptor (beta chain) was captured by sequencing in a study of T cells in Graves' hyperthyroidism and ophthalmopathy. Findings of the study overall: In the analysis, a 13 V-J model separated ophthalmopathy from stable hyperthyroidism.

This clonotype was recorded at least ten times. The antigen remains undetermined. Authors of the study amplified TCR beta CDR3 regions from RNA transcripts. The HTBI set primed first-round TCR CDR3 RT-PCR. TCRdb reprocessed the multiplex PCR reads via MiXCR and lists one record per CDR3 protein. The repertoire holds about 370,000 distinct CDR3 sequences, with roughly 15% as singletons. Ophthalmopathy patients had Clinical Activity Score at least 3, NOSPECS grade at least 4, duration under 3 months. The PBMCs were sourced from fresh peripheral blood (more than 9 ml). Germline trimming cut 1 base from V and 4 bases from J; bases unmatched to any gene: 3. This CDR3 comprises 16 residues. Germline V gene data show CDR1 as KGHSH and CDR2 as LQKENI.

This TCR was recovered from a woman aged 60-75 years with Graves' ophthalmopathy. The chain recombines TRBV18 with TRBJ2-3; 12 nucleotides match TRBD2. Sequencing was carried out using blood. CDR3 in DNA: TGTGCCAGCTCACCACGACTAGCGGGAGAATCAGATACGCAGTATTTT. Residues: CASSPRLAGESDTQYF. The entire variable domain, with the rest obtained from reference TRBV18 and TRBJ2-3, is as follows: NAGVMQNPRHLVRRRGQEARLRCSPMKGHSHVYWYRQLPEEGLKFMVYLQKENIIDESGMPKERFSAEFPKEGPSILRIQQVVRGDSAAYFCASSPRLAGESDTQYFGPGTRLTVL.